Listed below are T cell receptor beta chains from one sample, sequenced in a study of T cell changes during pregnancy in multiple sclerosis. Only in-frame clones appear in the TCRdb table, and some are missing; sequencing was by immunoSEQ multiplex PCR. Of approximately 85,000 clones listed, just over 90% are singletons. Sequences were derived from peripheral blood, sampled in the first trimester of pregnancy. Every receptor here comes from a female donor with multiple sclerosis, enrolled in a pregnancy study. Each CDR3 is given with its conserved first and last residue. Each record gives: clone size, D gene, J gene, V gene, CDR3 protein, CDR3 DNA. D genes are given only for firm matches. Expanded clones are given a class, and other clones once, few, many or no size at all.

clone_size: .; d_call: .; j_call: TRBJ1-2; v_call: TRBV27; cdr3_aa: CASSLQGKGYGYTF; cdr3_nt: TGTGCCAGCAGTTTACAGGGAAAGGGGTATGGCTACACCTTC
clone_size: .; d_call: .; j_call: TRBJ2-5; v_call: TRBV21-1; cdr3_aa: CASSPLAYQETQYF; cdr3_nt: TGTGCCAGCAGCCCGCTAGCGTACCAAGAGACCCAGTACTTC
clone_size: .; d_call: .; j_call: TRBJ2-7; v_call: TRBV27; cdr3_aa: CASSSSGGKREYF; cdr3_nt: TGTGCCAGCAGTTCCTCGGGCGGGAAGAGAGAGTACTTC
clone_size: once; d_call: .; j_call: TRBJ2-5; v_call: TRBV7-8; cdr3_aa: CASSLAGGGAETQYF; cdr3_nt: TGTGCCAGCAGCTTAGCTGGGGGGGGCGCGGAGACCCAGTACTTC
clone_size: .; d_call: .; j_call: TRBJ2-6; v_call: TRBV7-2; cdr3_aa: CASSLAAGQGANVLTF; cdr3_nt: TGTGCCAGCAGCTTAGCGGCGGGACAGGGGGCCAACGTCCTGACTTTC
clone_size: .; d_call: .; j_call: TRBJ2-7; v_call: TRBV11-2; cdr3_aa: CASTQRERSSEQYF; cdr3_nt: TGTGCCAGCACCCAACGGGAGAGAAGCTCCGAGCAGTACTTC
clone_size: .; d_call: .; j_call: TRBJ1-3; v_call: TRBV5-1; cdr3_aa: CASSLTGVAGNTIYF; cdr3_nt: TGCGCCAGCAGTTTGACAGGTGTAGCTGGAAACACCATATATTTT
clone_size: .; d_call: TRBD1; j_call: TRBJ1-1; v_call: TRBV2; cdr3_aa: CASSQGAKNTEAFF; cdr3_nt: TGTGCCAGCAGTCAGGGGGCTAAGAACACTGAAGCTTTCTTT
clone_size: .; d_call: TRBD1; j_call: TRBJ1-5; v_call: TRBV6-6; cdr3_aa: CASSDPGTVNQPQHF; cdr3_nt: TGTGCCAGCAGTGACCCCGGGACAGTGAATCAGCCCCAGCATTTT
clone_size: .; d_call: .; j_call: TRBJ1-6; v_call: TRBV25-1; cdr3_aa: CASSEFGGANSPLHF; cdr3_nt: TGTGCCAGCAGTGAATTTGGAGGGGCCAATTCACCCCTCCACTTT
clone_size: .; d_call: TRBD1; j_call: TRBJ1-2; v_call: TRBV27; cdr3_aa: CASRPDGQGAGYGYTF; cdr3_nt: TGTGCCAGCAGACCCGATGGACAGGGGGCGGGATATGGCTACACCTTC
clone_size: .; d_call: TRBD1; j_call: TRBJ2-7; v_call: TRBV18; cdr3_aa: CASSQQGGGYEQYF; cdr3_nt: TGTGCCAGCTCTCAACAGGGGGGAGGCTACGAGCAGTACTTC
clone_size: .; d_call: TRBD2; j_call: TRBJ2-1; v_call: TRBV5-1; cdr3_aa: CASSSGLAGSDNEQFF; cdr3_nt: TGCGCCAGCAGCTCAGGACTAGCGGGAAGCGACAATGAGCAGTTCTTC
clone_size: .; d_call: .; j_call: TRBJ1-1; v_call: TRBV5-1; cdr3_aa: CASSTGYTEAFF; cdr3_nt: TGCGCCAGCAGCACAGGGTACACTGAAGCTTTCTTT
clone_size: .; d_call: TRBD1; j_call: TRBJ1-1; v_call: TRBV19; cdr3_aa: CASRNRDRNTEAFF; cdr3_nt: TGTGCCAGTAGGAACCGGGACAGGAACACTGAAGCTTTCTTT
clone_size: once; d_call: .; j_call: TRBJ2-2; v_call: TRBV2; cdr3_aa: CASEPRDLDPNTGELFF; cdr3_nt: TGTGCCAGTGAACCCCGGGATCTCGATCCGAACACCGGGGAGCTGTTTTTT
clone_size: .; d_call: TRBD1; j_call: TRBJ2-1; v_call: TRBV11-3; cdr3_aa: CASSLGDRSYNEQFF; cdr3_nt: TGTGCCAGCAGCTTAGGGGACAGGTCCTACAATGAGCAGTTCTTC
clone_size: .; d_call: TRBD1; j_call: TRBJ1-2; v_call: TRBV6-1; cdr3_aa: CASRAGTGGFYGYTF; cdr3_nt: TGTGCCAGCAGAGCCGGGACAGGGGGTTTCTATGGCTACACCTTC
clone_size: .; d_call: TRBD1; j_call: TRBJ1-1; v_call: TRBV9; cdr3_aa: CASSVAQGANTEAFF; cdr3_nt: TGTGCCAGCAGCGTAGCGCAGGGGGCGAACACTGAAGCTTTCTTT
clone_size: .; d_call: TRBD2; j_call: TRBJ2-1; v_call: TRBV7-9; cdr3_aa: CASSFPPRLAGVSDEQFF; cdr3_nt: TGTGCCAGCAGCTTCCCCCCTAGATTAGCGGGAGTTTCCGATGAGCAGTTCTTC
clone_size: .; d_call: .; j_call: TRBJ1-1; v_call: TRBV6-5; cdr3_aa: CASLARGGTEAFF; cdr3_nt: TGTGCCAGCCTTGCCAGGGGTGGCACTGAAGCTTTCTTT
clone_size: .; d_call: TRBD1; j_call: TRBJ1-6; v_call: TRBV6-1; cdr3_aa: CASSDRQGNSPLHF; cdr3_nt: TGTGCCAGCAGTGACCGACAGGGAAATTCACCCCTCCACTTT
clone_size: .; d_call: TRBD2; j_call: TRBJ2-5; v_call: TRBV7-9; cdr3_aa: CASSSLAGGLEETQYF; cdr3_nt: TGTGCCAGCAGCTCACTAGCGGGGGGCTTAGAAGAGACCCAGTACTTC
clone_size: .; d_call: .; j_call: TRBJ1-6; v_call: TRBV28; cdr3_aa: CASSPARGYNSPLHF; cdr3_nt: TGTGCCAGCAGTCCCGCTCGGGGGTATAATTCACCCCTCCACTTT
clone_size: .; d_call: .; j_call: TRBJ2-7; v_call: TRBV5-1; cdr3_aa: CASSPKGDNYEQYF; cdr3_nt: TGCGCCAGCAGCCCGAAAGGGGATAACTACGAGCAGTACTTC
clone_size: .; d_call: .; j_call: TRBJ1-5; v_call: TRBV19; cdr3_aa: CASSIVSQPQHF; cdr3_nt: TGTGCCAGTAGTATAGTGAGTCAGCCCCAGCATTTT
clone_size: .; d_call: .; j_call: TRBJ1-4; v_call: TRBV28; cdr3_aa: CASSSVRVTTEKLFF; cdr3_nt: TGTGCCAGCAGTTCGGTCAGGGTTACGACAGAAAAACTGTTTTTT
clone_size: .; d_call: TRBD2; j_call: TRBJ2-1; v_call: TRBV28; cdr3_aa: CASSPAGARNNEQFF; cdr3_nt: TGTGCCAGCAGCCCAGCGGGAGCGCGAAACAATGAGCAGTTCTTC
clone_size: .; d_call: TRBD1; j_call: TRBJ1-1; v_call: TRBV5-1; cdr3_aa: CASSLQGQNTEAFF; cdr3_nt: TGCGCCAGCAGCCTACAGGGGCAGAACACTGAAGCTTTCTTT
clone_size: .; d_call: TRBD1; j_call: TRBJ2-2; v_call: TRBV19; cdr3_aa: CASSIWQGAGTGELFF; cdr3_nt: TGTGCCAGTAGTATCTGGCAGGGGGCGGGCACCGGGGAGCTGTTTTTT
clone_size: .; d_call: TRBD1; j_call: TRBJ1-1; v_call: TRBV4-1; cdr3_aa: CASSQDRGQGVTEAFF; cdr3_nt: TGCGCCAGCAGCCAAGATAGGGGACAGGGGGTAACTGAAGCTTTCTTT
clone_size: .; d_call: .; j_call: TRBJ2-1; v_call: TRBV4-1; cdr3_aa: CASSQEQPRDLLRHEQFF; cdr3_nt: TGCGCCAGCAGCCAAGAGCAACCCCGGGACTTACTCAGGCATGAGCAGTTCTTC
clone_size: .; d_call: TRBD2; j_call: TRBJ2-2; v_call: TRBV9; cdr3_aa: CASSPPGGLGLGGELFF; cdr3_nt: TGTGCCAGCAGCCCCCCGGGGGGGCTCGGTTTAGGCGGGGAGCTGTTTTTT
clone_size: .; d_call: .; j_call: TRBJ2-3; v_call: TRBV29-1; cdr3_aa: CSVEGRGSTDTQYF; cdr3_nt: TGCAGCGTTGAGGGCAGGGGTAGCACAGATACGCAGTATTTT
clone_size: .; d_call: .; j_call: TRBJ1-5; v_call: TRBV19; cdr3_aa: CASTPDRFSNQPQHF; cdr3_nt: TGTGCCAGTACCCCCGACAGGTTTAGCAATCAGCCCCAGCATTTT
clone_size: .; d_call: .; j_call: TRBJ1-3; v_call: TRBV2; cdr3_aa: CASSAEGSSGNTIYF; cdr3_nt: TGTGCCAGCAGTGCGGAGGGCTCCTCTGGAAACACCATATATTTT
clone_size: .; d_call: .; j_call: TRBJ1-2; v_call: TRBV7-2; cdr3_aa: CASSRVGGNYGYTF; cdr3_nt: TGTGCCAGCAGCCGTGTGGGGGGGAACTATGGCTACACCTTC
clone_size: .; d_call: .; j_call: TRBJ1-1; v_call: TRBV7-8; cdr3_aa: CASSLARAGVTEAFF; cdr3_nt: TGTGCCAGCAGCTTAGCGCGGGCGGGTGTAACTGAAGCTTTCTTT
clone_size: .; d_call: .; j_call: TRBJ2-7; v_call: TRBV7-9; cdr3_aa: CASSLGGLPSYEQYF; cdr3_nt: TGTGCCAGCAGCTTAGGTGGGCTGCCTTCCTACGAGCAGTACTTC
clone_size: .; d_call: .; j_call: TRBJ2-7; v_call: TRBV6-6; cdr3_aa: CASSIEGGEQYF; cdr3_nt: TGTGCCAGCAGTATCGAAGGAGGCGAGCAGTACTTC
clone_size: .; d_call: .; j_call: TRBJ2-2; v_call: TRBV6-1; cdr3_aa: CASLDTDTGELFF; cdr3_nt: TGTGCCAGCCTGGACACAGACACCGGGGAGCTGTTTTTT
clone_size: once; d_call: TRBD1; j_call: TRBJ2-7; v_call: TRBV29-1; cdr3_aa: CSVRTGIYEQYF; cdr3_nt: TGCAGCGTTAGGACAGGTATATACGAGCAGTACTTC
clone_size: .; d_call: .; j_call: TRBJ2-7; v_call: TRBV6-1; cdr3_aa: CASKKGAVLEQYF; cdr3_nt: TGTGCCAGCAAAAAAGGGGCTGTTCTCGAGCAGTACTTC
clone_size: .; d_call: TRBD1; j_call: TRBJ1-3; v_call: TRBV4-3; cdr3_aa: CASSQDYGDRRNTIYF; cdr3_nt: TGCGCCAGCAGCCAAGATTATGGGGACAGGAGAAACACCATATATTTT
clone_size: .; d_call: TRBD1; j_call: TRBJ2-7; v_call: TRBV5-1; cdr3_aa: CASSIDRGRQYF; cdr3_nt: TGCGCCAGCAGCATAGACAGGGGAAGGCAGTACTTC
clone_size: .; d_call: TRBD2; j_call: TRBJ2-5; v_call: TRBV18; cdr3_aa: CASSHISSGVQETQYF; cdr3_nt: TGTGCCAGCTCACACATTTCCAGCGGGGTTCAAGAGACCCAGTACTTC
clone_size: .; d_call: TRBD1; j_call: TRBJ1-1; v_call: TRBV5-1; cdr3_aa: CASSGTGWTEAFF; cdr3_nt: TGCGCCAGCAGCGGGACAGGGTGGACTGAAGCTTTCTTT
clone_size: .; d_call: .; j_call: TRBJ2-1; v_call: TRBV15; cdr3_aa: CATSSNLNRAGEQFF; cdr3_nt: TGTGCCACCAGCTCGAACCTAAACAGGGCAGGTGAGCAGTTCTTC
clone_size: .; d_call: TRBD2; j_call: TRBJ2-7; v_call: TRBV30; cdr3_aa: CAWGWGTSGSEQYF; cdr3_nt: TGTGCCTGGGGATGGGGAACTAGCGGATCCGAGCAGTACTTC
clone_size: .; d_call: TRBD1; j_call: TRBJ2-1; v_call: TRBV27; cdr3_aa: CASRRTGGNEQFF; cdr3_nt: TGTGCCAGCAGACGAACAGGGGGCAATGAGCAGTTCTTC
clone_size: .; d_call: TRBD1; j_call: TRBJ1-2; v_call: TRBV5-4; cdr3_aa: CASTPGGTDIYGYTF; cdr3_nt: TGTGCCAGCACCCCGGGGGGGACAGATATCTATGGCTACACCTTC
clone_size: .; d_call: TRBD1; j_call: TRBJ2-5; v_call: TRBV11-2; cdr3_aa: CASSPRQGVQETQYF; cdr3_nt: TGTGCCAGCAGCCCACGACAGGGGGTCCAAGAGACCCAGTACTTC
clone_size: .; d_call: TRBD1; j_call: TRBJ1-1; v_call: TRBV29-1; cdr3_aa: CSVRQGRVNTEAFF; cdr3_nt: TGCAGCGTCCGACAGGGAAGGGTGAACACTGAAGCTTTCTTT
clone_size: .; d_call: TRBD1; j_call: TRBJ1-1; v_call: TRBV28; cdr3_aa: CASRRQGTEAFF; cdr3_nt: TGTGCCAGCAGAAGACAGGGGACTGAAGCTTTCTTT
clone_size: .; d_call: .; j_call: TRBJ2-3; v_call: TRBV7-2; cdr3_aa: CASSNIKRDTPQYF; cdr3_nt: TGTGCCAGCAGCAATATAAAACGGGACACCCCGCAGTATTTT
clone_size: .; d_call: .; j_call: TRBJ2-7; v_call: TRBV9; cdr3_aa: CASSVGWSSYEQYF; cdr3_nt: TGTGCCAGCAGCGTAGGGTGGAGCTCCTACGAGCAGTACTTC
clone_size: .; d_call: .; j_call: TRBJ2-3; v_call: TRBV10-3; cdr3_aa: CAISESRDTQYF; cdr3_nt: TGTGCCATCAGTGAGTCGCGGGATACGCAGTATTTT